This T cell receptor beta chain is drawn from a study of blood T cell repertoires in COVID-19. Study context: From T cells, B-cell-depleted T cells, or PBMCs came the material, which was cDNA or gDNA.

In the study's own analysis: Reference gene primer amplification gave nucleated cell count estimates. Produced via immunoSEQ multiplex PCR; TCRdb's table is partial and in-frame only. D and trimming were read from the DNA, whereas the V and J calls and clone size are those reported in that table. In the table there are 200,000 to 250,000 clones, over 80% of which are singletons. This CDR3 contains 15 residues. The germline CDR1 and CDR2 sequences are MNHEY and SVGAGI. Unmatched junction bases numbered 8, after V lost 0 bases and J lost 6 bases. The receptor was derived from a man aged 25-40 years with COVID-19, enrolled during active disease. The specimen was peripheral blood. The V gene is TRBV6-5, the J gene TRBJ2-7; 7 bases fit TRBD1. The CDR3 DNA sequence: TGTGCCAGCAGTTACTCTCAGATGACAGGGAGCGAGCAGTACTTC. It is translated as CASSYSQMTGSEQYF.